The clone carrying this TCR beta chain showed up just a few times. Trimming took off 1 base at V and 6 bases at J, with 16 bases between the two ends. Germline loops: CDR1 LGHNA, CDR2 YSLEER. The CDR3 is made up of 16 amino acids. These data are taken from a study of blood T cell repertoires in COVID-19. Study-wide background: The samples span acute and convalescent COVID-19 from the United States, Italy and Spain.

The repertoire was sequenced with immunoSEQ multiplex PCR; TCRdb's copy has only in-frame clones and lacks some. The sample carries 200,000 to 300,000 clones, 85% recorded once. Assignment of participants to cohorts was predicated upon participant-reported clinical history. The sequence was obtained from a woman between 45 and 60 years old with acute COVID-19. The genes are TRBV4-3 and TRBJ2-1, with a tentative D call TRBD2 (6 bases). Sequenced material: PBMCs or T cells enriched from blood (not recorded which). As DNA, the CDR3 is TGCGCCAGCAGCCAAGCCCTAGCGAACATGTTCAATGAGCAGTTCTTC. Residues: CASSQALANMFNEQFF.